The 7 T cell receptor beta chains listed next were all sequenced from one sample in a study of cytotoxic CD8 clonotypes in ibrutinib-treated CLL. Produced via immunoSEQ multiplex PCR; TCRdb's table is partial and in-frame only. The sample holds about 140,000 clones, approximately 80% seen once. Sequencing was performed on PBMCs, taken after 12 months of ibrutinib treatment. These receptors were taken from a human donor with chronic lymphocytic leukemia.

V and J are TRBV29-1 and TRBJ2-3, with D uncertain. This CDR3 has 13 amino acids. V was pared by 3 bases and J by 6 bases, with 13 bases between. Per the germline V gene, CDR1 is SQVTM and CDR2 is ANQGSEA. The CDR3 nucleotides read TGCAGCGTTGAGACCGATGTGGGGGATACGCAGTATTTT. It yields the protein CSVETDVGDTQYF.

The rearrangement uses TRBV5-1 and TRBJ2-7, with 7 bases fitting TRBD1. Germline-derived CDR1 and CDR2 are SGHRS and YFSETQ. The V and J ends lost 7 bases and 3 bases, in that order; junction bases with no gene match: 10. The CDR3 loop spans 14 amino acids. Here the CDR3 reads CASLVTGSNYEQYF. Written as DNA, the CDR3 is TGCGCCAGCCTAGTGACAGGGTCCAACTACGAGCAGTACTTC.

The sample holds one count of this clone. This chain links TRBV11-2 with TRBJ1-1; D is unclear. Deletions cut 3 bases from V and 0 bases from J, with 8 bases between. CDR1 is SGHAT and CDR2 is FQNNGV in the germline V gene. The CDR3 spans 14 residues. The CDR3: CASSFQELNTEAFF. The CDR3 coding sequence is TGTGCCAGCAGCTTTCAGGAATTGAACACTGAAGCTTTCTTT.

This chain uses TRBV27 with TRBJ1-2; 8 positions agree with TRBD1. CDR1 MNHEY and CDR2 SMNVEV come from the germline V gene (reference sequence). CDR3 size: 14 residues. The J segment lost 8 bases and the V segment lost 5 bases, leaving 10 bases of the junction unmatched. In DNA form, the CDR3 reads TGTGCCAGCAGTCGAACAGGGGGACTAGACGGCTACACCTTC. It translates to CASSRTGGLDGYTF.

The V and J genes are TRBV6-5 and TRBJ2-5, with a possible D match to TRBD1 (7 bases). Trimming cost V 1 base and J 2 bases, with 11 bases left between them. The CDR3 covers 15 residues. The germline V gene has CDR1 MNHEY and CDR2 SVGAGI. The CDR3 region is CASSYFSGGQETQYF. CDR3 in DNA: TGTGCCAGCAGTTACTTCTCAGGGGGGCAAGAGACCCAGTACTTC.

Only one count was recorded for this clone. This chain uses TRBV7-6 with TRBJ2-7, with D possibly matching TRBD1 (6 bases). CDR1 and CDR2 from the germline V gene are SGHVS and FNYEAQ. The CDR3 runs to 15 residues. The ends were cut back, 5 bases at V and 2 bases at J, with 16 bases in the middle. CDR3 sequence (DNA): TGTGCCAGCAGCCCCATCAGGGGCAGAACCTACGAGCAGTACTTC. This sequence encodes CASSPIRGRTYEQYF.

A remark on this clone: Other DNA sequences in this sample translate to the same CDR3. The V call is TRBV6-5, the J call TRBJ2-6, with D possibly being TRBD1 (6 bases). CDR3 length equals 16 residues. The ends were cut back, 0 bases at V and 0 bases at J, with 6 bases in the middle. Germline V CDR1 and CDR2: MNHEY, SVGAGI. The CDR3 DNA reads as TGTGCCAGCAGTTACTCAGGGGGCTCTGGGGCCAACGTCCTGACTTTC. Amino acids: CASSYSGGSGANVLTF.